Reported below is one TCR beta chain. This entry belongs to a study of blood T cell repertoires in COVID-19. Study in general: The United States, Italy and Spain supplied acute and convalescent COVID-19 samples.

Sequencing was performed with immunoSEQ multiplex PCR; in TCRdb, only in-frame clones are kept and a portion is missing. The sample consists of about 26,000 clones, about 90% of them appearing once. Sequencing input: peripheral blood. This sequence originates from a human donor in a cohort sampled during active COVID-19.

CDR3 region: CASSLFSGADTEAFF. The CDR3 DNA follows: TGTGCCAGCAGCCTTTTTTCAGGGGCGGACACTGAAGCTTTCTTT. The J gene is TRBJ1-1, the V gene TRBV7-9; TRBD1 might be the D (6 bases). Germline CDR1 and CDR2: SEHNR and FQNEAQ (reference sequence). The CDR3 sequence is 15 residues long. The germline V and J ends were trimmed by 5 bases and 3 bases, with 16 bases remaining between them.